This paragraph covers one T cell receptor beta chain sequence. Its specificity is not known. At one boundary the junction diverges from the germline segment, which might be a read error. The CDR3 is made up of 13 amino acids. Germline CDR1 reads MNHEY; CDR2 reads SVGEGT. Construction of the TCR beta libraries employed iRepertoire HTBI primers in conjunction with Arm-PCR of CDR3 regions. In TCRdb, the multiplex PCR reads were re-called with MiXCR into one record per CDR3 protein. The sample shows roughly 400,000 distinct CDR3 sequences, about 15% of them seen only once. Stated time point: newly diagnosed GD, antithyroid drugs for less than 3 months. RNA from PBMCs was the source of the TCR library. This entry is derived from a study of regulatory T cells in long-lasting Graves disease. Study-wide points: The number of shared public clonotypes was higher in persistent patients (roughly 3,000) than new patients (roughly 970). Persistent disease samples used TRBV28, TRBJ1-2 and TRBJ2-5 preferentially.

The data were also submitted as part of a second study, on T cells in Graves' hyperthyroidism and ophthalmopathy. That paper states: Stable Graves' hyperthyroidism denoted no ophthalmopathy progression over 18 months. Diagnostic decisions used clinical symptoms, serum thyroxine and TRAb, thyroid ultrasound and orbital computed tomography.

The specimen comprised peripheral blood mononuclear cells (PBMCs), sampled at new diagnosis, from a patient treated with antithyroid drugs. The origin of this receptor is a woman aged 35 to 49 with Graves disease. This chain connects TRBV6-2 or TRBV6-3 to TRBJ2-7; no definite D call. CDR3 DNA sequence: TGTGCCAGCAGTTACTCTTCCGGCTACGAGCAGCACTTC. It encodes CASSYSSGYEQHF.